The rows below give T cell receptor beta chains drawn from one sample of a study of blood T cell repertoires in COVID-19. TCRdb keeps only in-frame clones here, not all; method: immunoSEQ multiplex PCR. Among fewer than 350,000 clones listed, 90% were seen once. Material: PBMCs or T cells enriched from blood (not recorded which). All receptors come from a woman between 18 and 30 years old with acute COVID-19. The conserved cysteine and the conserved F or W are not part of the CDR3 here. D genes are given only for firm matches. Some rows mark clone size as missing; the rest say once, few, many or name a class of expanded clone.

D: TRBD1
size: .
V: TRBV7-2
length: 12
J: TRBJ1-4
CDR3: ASSRGQGEEKLF

D: TRBD2
size: few
V: TRBV19
length: 13
J: TRBJ2-3
CDR3: ASSITTSGADTQY

D: TRBD1
size: .
V: TRBV4-1
length: 13
J: TRBJ2-5
CDR3: ASSQARDRGETQY

D: .
size: .
V: TRBV28
length: 12
J: TRBJ1-3
CDR3: ASSRGGTGNTIY

D: TRBD1
size: .
V: TRBV28
length: 11
J: TRBJ1-3
CDR3: ASIRGFGNTIY

D: TRBD1
size: .
V: TRBV10-1
length: 11
J: TRBJ2-7
CDR3: ASSAGQAYEQY

D: TRBD1
size: .
V: TRBV27
length: 13
J: TRBJ1-5
CDR3: ASRQLQGSNQPQH

D: .
size: once
V: TRBV5-1
length: 12
J: TRBJ2-3
CDR3: ASSLVAVADTQY

D: TRBD2
size: .
V: TRBV28
length: 17
J: TRBJ2-4
CDR3: ASSLVTSGRAGTKNIQY

D: .
size: .
V: TRBV28
length: 14
J: TRBJ1-3
CDR3: ASKTSGMPSGNTIY

D: TRBD1
size: .
V: TRBV6-4
length: 13
J: TRBJ2-2
CDR3: ASSPGTGDTGELF

D: .
size: .
V: TRBV5-1
length: 12
J: TRBJ2-5
CDR3: ASSLTSMGETQY

D: TRBD2
size: .
V: TRBV27
length: 12
J: TRBJ2-1
CDR3: ASRPGGTSDEQF

D: TRBD1
size: .
V: TRBV7-8
length: 15
J: TRBJ2-4
CDR3: ASSLAQVGQGKNIQY

D: TRBD1
size: .
V: TRBV19
length: 12
J: TRBJ1-2
CDR3: ASTRTGSNYGYT

D: .
size: .
V: TRBV11-2
length: 12
J: TRBJ2-1
CDR3: ASSYGQTYNEQF

D: TRBD1
size: .
V: TRBV4-2
length: 14
J: TRBJ2-5
CDR3: ASSTTGTGGKETQY

D: TRBD2
size: .
V: TRBV28
length: 13
J: TRBJ2-3
CDR3: ASSPGLASTDTQY

D: .
size: .
V: TRBV6-2/TRBV6-3
length: 13
J: TRBJ2-7
CDR3: ASSYRHTSHYEQY

D: .
size: .
V: TRBV7-9
length: 12
J: TRBJ1-5
CDR3: ASSLVGPNQPQH

D: TRBD1
size: .
V: TRBV30
length: 11
J: TRBJ1-1
CDR3: AWRTTGLSEAF

D: .
size: .
V: TRBV19
length: 14
J: TRBJ1-5
CDR3: ASSPSDKYSNQPQH

D: TRBD2
size: .
V: TRBV30
length: 13
J: TRBJ2-3
CDR3: AWQSLAGGVGTQY

D: .
size: .
V: TRBV6-2/TRBV6-3
length: 11
J: TRBJ1-1
CDR3: ASSLNPYREAF

D: .
size: .
V: TRBV7-9
length: 11
J: TRBJ1-1
CDR3: ASSLSVNTEAF

D: TRBD1
size: once
V: TRBV6-5
length: 11
J: TRBJ1-5
CDR3: ASRGTVFQPQH

D: .
size: .
V: TRBV3-1/TRBV3-2
length: 9
J: TRBJ2-7
CDR3: ASSRVNEQY

D: .
size: .
V: TRBV19
length: 11
J: TRBJ1-4
CDR3: ASSFTRDEKLF

D: TRBD1
size: .
V: TRBV9
length: 12
J: TRBJ1-4
CDR3: ASSVDDRGEKLF

D: .
size: .
V: TRBV3-1/TRBV3-2
length: 9
J: TRBJ1-1
CDR3: ASRGGTEAF

D: .
size: .
V: TRBV7-2
length: 13
J: TRBJ2-7
CDR3: ASSLSGDPSYEQY

D: TRBD2
size: once
V: TRBV13
length: 12
J: TRBJ2-3
CDR3: ASSPGLVADTQY

D: .
size: .
V: TRBV24-1
length: 12
J: TRBJ2-1
CDR3: ATSDQGGNNEQF

D: .
size: .
V: TRBV4-1
length: 15
J: TRBJ1-4
CDR3: ASSQDRARALGEKLF

D: .
size: .
V: TRBV5-1
length: 11
J: TRBJ2-3
CDR3: ASREGSEDTQY

D: .
size: .
V: TRBV28
length: 13
J: TRBJ1-2
CDR3: ASSRPAEFPMGYT

D: TRBD2
size: .
V: TRBV28
length: 12
J: TRBJ2-7
CDR3: ASSLLAGSYEQY

D: .
size: once
V: TRBV28
length: 12
J: TRBJ2-3
CDR3: ASSLSGGANTQY

D: .
size: .
V: TRBV4-3
length: 12
J: TRBJ1-5
CDR3: ASSQDSGVQPQH

D: .
size: .
V: TRBV3-1/TRBV3-2
length: 11
J: TRBJ1-1
CDR3: ASSVVLNTEAF

D: .
size: .
V: TRBV7-9
length: 13
J: TRBJ1-2
CDR3: ASSLVPGESYGYT

D: TRBD1
size: once
V: TRBV13
length: 13
J: TRBJ1-2
CDR3: ASSDHLDRLNGYT

D: TRBD2
size: .
V: TRBV14
length: 13
J: TRBJ2-5
CDR3: ASSQLGAGQGTQY

D: TRBD1
size: .
V: TRBV9
length: 12
J: TRBJ1-6
CDR3: ASSGGQGNSPLH

D: .
size: .
V: TRBV7-9
length: 13
J: TRBJ1-5
CDR3: ASSPGGSGNQPQH

D: TRBD2
size: .
V: TRBV28
length: 16
J: TRBJ2-5
CDR3: ASSLPGTSGRGRETQY

D: TRBD2
size: once
V: TRBV7-9
length: 13
J: TRBJ2-1
CDR3: ASRQTSGGFNEQF

D: .
size: .
V: TRBV6-5
length: 12
J: TRBJ1-6
CDR3: ASRKDRLNSPLH

D: .
size: .
V: TRBV6-5
length: 9
J: TRBJ2-1
CDR3: ASSYLGEQF

D: .
size: once
V: TRBV5-1
length: 12
J: TRBJ2-2
CDR3: ASSLSFEGGELF

D: TRBD1
size: .
V: TRBV28
length: 16
J: TRBJ1-3
CDR3: ASSLPQTGGWSGNTIY

D: TRBD1
size: .
V: TRBV2
length: 13
J: TRBJ1-2
CDR3: ASSVTGAGVYGYT